This T cell receptor beta chain was found in a study of T cells in Graves' hyperthyroidism and ophthalmopathy. The germline CDR1 and CDR2 sequences are SEHNR and FQNEAQ (reference sequence). The CDR3 totals 15 residues. Each diagnosis was grounded in clinical symptoms, serum thyroxine and TRAb, thyroid ultrasound, and orbital computed tomography. About this clonotype itself: What it binds is unknown. This may be a read error: a much more frequent sequence differs by one nucleotide.

Whole-study results and caveats: Blood also showed most of the thyroid clonotypes that were expanded above 0.001.

What was amplified from RNA transcripts were TCR beta CDR3 regions. TCR CDR3 regions were first amplified by RT-PCR with HTBI primers. Via MiXCR, TCRdb re-called the multiplex PCR reads, giving one row per CDR3 protein. This table holds 500,000 to 650,000 distinct CDR3 sequences, 46% found once. The clonotype comes from an adult woman with Graves' disease, either hyperthyroidism or ophthalmopathy (not recorded which). Source material: peripheral blood or thyroid tissue (not recorded which). The chain uses TRBV7-9 and TRBJ1-3, with D unresolved. Here the CDR3 DNA reads TGTGCCAGCAGTCCCACGGCTACCTCTGGAAACACCACATATTTT. Its translation: CASSPTATSGNTTYF. Complete variable domain (other parts from reference TRBV7-9 and TRBJ1-3): DTGVSQNPRHKITKRGQNVTFRCDPISEHNRLYWYRQTLGQGPEFLTYFQNEAQLEKSRLLSDRFSAERPKGSFSTLEIQRTEQGDSAMYLCASSPTATSGNTTYFGEGSWLTVV.